This T cell receptor beta chain was recorded in a study of T cell clonality in common variable immunodeficiency. Study-wide results and limits: Reportedly, TCR beta sequences from common variable immunodeficiency showed fewer deletions and N-nucleotide insertions. Compared with healthy controls, CVID subjects showed increased TCRbeta clonality, mostly in about a third.

Aged about 9 to 64 years, CVID subjects averaged about 39 years old. Blood samples were heparinized, about 4.5 to 9 ml per donor. Libraries were prepared by immunoSEQ multiplex PCR; TCRdb keeps only in-frame clonotypes and omits some of them. The sample is made up of 25,000 or so clones, none counted only once. The CDR3 totals 14 residues. V shed 0 bases and J shed 7 bases, with 13 bases lying between them. The germline CDR1 and CDR2 sequences are SGHDT and YYEEEE. This clone was found many times. Its antigen is currently unknown. Read sequence stops 3 residues before the CDR3 end, and the germline J gene provides the missing end.

The TCR comes from a human donor with common variable immunodeficiency. J is TRBJ1-1 and V is TRBV5-6; D may be TRBD1 (5 bases). The sample was peripheral blood mononuclear cells. The CDR3 loop reads CASSLVQGLNEAFF. Incomplete CDR3 DNA: TGTGCCAGCAGCTTGGTCCAGGGCCTCAATGAA.